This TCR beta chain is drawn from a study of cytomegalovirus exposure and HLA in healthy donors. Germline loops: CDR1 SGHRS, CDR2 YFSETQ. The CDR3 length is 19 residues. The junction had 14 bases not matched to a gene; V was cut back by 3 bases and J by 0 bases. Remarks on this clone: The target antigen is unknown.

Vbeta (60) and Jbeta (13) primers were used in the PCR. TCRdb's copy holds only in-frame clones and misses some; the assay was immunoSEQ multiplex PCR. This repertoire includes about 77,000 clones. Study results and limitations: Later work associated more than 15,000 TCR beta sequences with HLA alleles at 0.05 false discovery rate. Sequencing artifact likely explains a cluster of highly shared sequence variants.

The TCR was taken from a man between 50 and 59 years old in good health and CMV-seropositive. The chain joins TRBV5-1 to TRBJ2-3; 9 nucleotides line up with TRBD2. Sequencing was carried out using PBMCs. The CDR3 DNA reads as TGCGCCAGCAGCTATCATTTAGCGGGAGAGATTTCTAGCACAGATACGCAGTATTTT. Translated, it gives CASSYHLAGEISSTDTQYF.